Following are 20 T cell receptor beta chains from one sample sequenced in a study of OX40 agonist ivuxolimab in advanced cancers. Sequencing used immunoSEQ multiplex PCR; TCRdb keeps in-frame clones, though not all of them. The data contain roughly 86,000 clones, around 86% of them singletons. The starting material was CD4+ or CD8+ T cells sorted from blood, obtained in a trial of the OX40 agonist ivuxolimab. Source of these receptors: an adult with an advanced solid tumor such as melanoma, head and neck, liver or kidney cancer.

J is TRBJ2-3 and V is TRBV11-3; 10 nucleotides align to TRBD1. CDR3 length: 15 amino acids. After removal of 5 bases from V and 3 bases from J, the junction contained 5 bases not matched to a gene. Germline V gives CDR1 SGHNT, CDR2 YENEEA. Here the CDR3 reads CASSPRQGATDTQYF. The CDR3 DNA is TGTGCCAGCAGCCCTCGACAGGGGGCAACAGATACGCAGTATTTT. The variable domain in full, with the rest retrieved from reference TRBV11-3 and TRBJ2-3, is EAGVVQSPRYKIIEKKQPVAFWCNPISGHNTLYWYLQNLGQGPELLIRYENEEAVDDSQLPKDRFSAERLKGVDSTLKIQPAELGDSAVYLCASSPRQGATDTQYFGPGTRLTVL.

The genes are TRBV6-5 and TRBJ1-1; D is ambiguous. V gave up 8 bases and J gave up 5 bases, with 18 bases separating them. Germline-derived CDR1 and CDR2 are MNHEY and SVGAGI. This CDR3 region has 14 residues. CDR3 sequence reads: CASVSTWWRTEAFF. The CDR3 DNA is TGTGCCAGCGTGTCTACGTGGTGGAGGACTGAAGCTTTCTTT.

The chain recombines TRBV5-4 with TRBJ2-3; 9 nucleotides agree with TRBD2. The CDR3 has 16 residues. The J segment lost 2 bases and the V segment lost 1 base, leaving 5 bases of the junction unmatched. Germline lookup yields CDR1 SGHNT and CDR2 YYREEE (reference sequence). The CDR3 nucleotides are TGTGCCAGCAGCTTGAACCTAGCGGGGTTCACAGATACGCAGTATTTT. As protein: CASSLNLAGFTDTQYF.

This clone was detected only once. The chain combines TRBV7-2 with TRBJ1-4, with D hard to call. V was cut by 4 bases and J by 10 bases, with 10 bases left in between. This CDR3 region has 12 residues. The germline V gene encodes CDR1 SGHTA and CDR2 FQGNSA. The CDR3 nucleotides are TGTGCCAGCAGCTCGGACCGGCGAAAACTGTTTTTT. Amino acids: CASSSDRRKLFF. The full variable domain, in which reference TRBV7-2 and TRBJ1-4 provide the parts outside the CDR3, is GAGVSQSPSNKVTEKGKDVELRCDPISGHTALYWYRQSLGQGLEFLIYFQGNSAPDKSGLPSDRFSAERTGGSVSTLTIQRTQQEDSAVYLCASSSDRRKLFFGSGTQLSVL.

Here the CDR3 reads CASSPTLSYEQYF. The CDR3 DNA reads TGTGCCAGCAGTCCGACACTTTCCTACGAGCAGTACTTC. This rearrangement joins TRBV28 to TRBJ2-7; D is uncertain. Trimming removed 5 bases at V and 1 base at J, with 9 bases between. CDR1 is MDHEN, CDR2 SYDVKM, per germline. The CDR3 runs to 13 residues.

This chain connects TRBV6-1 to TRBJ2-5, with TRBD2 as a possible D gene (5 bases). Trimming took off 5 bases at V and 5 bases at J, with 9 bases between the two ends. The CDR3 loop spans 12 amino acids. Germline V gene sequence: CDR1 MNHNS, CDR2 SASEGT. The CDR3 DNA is TGTGCCAGCAGTAATACGGGGGAGACCCAGTACTTC. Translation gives CASSNTGETQYF.

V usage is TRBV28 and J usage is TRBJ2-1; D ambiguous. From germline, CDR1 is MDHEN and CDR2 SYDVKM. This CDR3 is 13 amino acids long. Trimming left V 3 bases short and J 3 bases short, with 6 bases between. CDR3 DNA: TGTGCCAGCAGTTTCCGGATCTACAATGAGCAGTTCTTC. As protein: CASSFRIYNEQFF.

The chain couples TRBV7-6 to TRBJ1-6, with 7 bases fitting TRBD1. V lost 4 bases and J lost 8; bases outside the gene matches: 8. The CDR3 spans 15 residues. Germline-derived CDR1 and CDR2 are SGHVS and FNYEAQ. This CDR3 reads CASSSRQGTDSPLHF. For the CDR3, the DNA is TGTGCCAGCAGCTCAAGACAGGGTACGGATTCACCCCTCCACTTT. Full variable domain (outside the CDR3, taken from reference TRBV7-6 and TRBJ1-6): GAGVSQSPRYKVTKRGQDVALRCDPISGHVSLYWYRQALGQGPEFLTYFNYEAQQDKSGLPNDRFSAERPEGSISTLTIQRTEQRDSAMYRCASSSRQGTDSPLHFGNGTRLTVT.

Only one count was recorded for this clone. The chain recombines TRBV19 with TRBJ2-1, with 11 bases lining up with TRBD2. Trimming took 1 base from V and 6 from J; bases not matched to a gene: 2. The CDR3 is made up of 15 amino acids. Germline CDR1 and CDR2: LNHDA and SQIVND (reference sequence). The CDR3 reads CASSIASGRTNEQFF. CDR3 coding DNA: TGTGCCAGTAGTATAGCTAGCGGGAGGACCAATGAGCAGTTCTTC.

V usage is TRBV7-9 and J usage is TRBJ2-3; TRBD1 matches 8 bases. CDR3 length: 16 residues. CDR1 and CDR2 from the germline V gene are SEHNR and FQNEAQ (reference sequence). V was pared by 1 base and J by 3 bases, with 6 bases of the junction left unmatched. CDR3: CASSLGSQGGTDTQYF. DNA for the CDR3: TGTGCCAGCAGCTTAGGGTCACAGGGGGGAACAGATACGCAGTATTTT.

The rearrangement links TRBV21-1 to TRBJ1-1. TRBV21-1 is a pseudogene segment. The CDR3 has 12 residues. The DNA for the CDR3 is TGTGCCAGCAGCAAAGACGTAAGGGCACGGTCCTTT. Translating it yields CASSKDVRARSF.

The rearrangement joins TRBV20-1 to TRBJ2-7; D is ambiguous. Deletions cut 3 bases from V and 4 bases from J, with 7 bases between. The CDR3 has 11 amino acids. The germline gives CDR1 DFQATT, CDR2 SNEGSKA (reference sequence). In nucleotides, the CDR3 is TGCAGTGCTAGTCCCGGATACGAGCAGTACTTC. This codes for CSASPGYEQYF.

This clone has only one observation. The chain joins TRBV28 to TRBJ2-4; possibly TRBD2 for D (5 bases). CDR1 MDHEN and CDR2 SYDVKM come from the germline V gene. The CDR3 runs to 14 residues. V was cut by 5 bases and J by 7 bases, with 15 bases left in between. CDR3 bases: TGTGCCAGCAGTGAGGACTCCCGAGGGAACATTCAGTACTTC. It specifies CASSEDSRGNIQYF.

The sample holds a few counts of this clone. CDR3: CASSPRTADTQYF. The CDR3 DNA follows: TGTGCCAGCAGCCCAAGGACCGCAGATACGCAGTATTTT. This rearrangement joins TRBV7-9 to TRBJ2-3; no firm D call. V was pared by 5 bases and J by 4 bases, with 10 bases between. CDR1 and CDR2 (germline): SEHNR, FQNEAQ (reference sequence). The CDR3 length is 13 residues.

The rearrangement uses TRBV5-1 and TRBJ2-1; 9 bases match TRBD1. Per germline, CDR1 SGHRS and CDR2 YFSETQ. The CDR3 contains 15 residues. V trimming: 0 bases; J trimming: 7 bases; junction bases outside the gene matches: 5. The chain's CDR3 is CASSLEDRGWNEQFF. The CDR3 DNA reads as TGCGCCAGCAGCTTGGAAGACAGGGGGTGGAATGAGCAGTTCTTC.

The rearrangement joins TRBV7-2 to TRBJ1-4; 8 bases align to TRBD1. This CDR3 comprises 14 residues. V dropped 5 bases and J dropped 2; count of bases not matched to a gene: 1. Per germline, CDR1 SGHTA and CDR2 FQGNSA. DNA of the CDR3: TGTGCCAGCAGCCCAGGGGGCACTAATGAAAAACTGTTTTTT. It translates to CASSPGGTNEKLFF.

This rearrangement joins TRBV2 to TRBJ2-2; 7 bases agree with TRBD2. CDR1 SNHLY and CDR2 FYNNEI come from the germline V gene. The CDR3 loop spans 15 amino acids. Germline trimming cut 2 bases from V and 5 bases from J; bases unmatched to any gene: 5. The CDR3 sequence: CASSEQAGRTGELFF. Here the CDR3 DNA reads TGTGCCAGCAGTGAACAAGCGGGGAGGACCGGGGAGCTGTTTTTT. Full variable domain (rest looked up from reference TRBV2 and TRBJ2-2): EPEVTQTPSHQVTQMGQEVILRCVPISNHLYFYWYRQILGQKVEFLVSFYNNEISEKSEIFDDQFSVERPDGSNFTLKIRSTKLEDSAMYFCASSEQAGRTGELFFGEGSRLTVL.

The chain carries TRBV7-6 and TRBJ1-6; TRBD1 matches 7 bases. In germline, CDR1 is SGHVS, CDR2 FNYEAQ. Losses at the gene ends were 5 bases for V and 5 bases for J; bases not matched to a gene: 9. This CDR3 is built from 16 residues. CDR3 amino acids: CASSVLTGSDNSPLHF. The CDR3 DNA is TGTGCCAGCAGCGTCCTGACAGGGTCGGATAATTCACCCCTCCACTTT.

CDR3 protein: CASSQETTAWSPLHF. The CDR3 DNA reads as TGTGCCAGCAGCCAGGAGACAACCGCATGGTCACCCCTCCACTTT. The chain couples TRBV7-2 to TRBJ1-6; D is undetermined. Germline V gene sequence: CDR1 SGHTA, CDR2 FQGNSA. CDR3 length: 15 residues. V shed 5 bases and J shed 10 bases, with 18 bases lying between them.

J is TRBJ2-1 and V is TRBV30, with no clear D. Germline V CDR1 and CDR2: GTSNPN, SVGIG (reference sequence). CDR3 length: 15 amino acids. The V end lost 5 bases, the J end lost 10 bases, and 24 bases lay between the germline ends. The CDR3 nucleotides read TGTGCCTGGGCTGGGATCCGATCTAAATTAGCCGAGCAGTTCTTC. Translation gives CAWAGIRSKLAEQFF.